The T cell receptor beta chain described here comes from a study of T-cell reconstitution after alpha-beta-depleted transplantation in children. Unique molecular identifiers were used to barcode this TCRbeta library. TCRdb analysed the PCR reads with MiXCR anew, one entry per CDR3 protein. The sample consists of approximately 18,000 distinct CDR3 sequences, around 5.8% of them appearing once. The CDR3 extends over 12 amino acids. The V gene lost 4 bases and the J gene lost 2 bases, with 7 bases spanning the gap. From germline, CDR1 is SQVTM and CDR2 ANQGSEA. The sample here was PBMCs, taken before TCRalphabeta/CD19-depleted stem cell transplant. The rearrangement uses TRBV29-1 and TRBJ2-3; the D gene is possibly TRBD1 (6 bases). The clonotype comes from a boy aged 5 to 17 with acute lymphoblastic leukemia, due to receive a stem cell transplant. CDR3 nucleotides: TGCAGCGTTGCAGGGGACACAGATACGCAGTATTTT. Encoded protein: CSVAGDTDTQYF.